This entry lists 23 T cell receptor beta chains sequenced from one sample in a study of response to subunit inactivated influenza vaccine. MiXCR, run by TCRdb on the RT-PCR reads, gives a single entry per CDR3 protein. The data contain hundreds of thousands of distinct CDR3 sequences, around 15% of them singletons. This specimen was PBMCs from blood, taken 14 days before vaccination. The receptors shown here come from a man aged 50 to 60 who received an inactivated influenza vaccine.

The CDR3: CASTPDRGIEAFF. DNA for the CDR3: TGCGCCAGCACCCCTGACCGGGGCATTGAAGCTTTCTTT. The V and J genes are TRBV4-3 and TRBJ1-1, with D possibly being TRBD1 (5 bases). Trimming took off 7 bases at V and 7 bases at J, with 16 bases between the two ends. The CDR3 sequence is 13 residues long. Germline V gene sequence: CDR1 LGHNA, CDR2 YSLEER.

The chain combines TRBV20-1 with TRBJ1-2; D not resolved. Trimming shortened V by 6 bases and J by 8 bases, and 19 bases separated the two germline ends. Germline V gene sequence: CDR1 DFQATT, CDR2 SNEGSKA (reference sequence). This CDR3 contains 13 residues. The CDR3 sequence: CSAELSVRMGYTF. As DNA, the CDR3 is TGCAGTGCGGAACTTTCCGTCCGGATGGGCTACACCTTC.

This clonotype appeared a few times. V is TRBV6-2 or TRBV6-3 and J is TRBJ2-7, with TRBD1 matching 8 bases. The CDR3 covers 15 residues. Germline CDR1 and CDR2: MNHEY and SVGEGT. Losses at the gene ends were 6 bases for V and 0 bases for J; bases not matched to a gene: 7. CDR3 DNA: TGTGCCAGCAGGCGTGACAGGGGAAGCTCCTACGAGCAGTACTTC. Translation: CASRRDRGSSYEQYF.

This clonotype was seen repeatedly, ten times or more. The genes are TRBV12-3 or TRBV12-4 and TRBJ1-2; 7 bases are a match to TRBD1. This CDR3 has 14 amino acids. The J segment lost 0 bases and the V segment lost 5 bases, leaving 3 bases of the junction unmatched. For the CDR3, the DNA is TGTGCCAGCAGTCGGACAGGAGCTAACTATGGCTACACCTTC. This translates into CASSRTGANYGYTF.

The genes are TRBV4-1 and TRBJ2-1; 9 positions agree with TRBD2. The trim removed 0 bases at V and 9 bases at J, leaving 12 bases unmatched. The CDR3 runs to 17 residues. Germline CDR1 MGHRA, CDR2 YSYEKL. This CDR3 reads CASSQEPSSGRMGEQFF. CDR3 nucleotide sequence: TGCGCCAGCAGCCAAGAACCGTCGAGCGGGAGGATGGGTGAGCAGTTCTTC.

The genes are TRBV5-1 and TRBJ2-3; TRBD2 agrees at 8 bases. The germline CDR1 and CDR2 sequences are SGHRS and YFSETQ. The CDR3 is 16 amino acids. Losses at the gene ends were 6 bases for V and 0 bases for J; bases not matched to a gene: 9. The CDR3 DNA is TGCGCCAGCAAATTTTCGGGGGGGCCGAGCACAGATACGCAGTATTTT. This translates into CASKFSGGPSTDTQYF. Full variable domain (remainder filled in from reference TRBV5-1 and TRBJ2-3): KAGVTQTPRYLIKTRGQQVTLSCSPISGHRSVSWYQQTPGQGLQFLFEYFSETQRNKGNFPGRFSGRQFSNSRSEMNVSTLELGDSALYLCASKFSGGPSTDTQYFGPGTRLTVL.

This clonotype was found many times. CDR3 DNA sequence: TGTGCCAGCAGTTGGACTAGGAAAGAGACCCAGTACTTC. It encodes CASSWTRKETQYF. This sequence joins TRBV12-3 or TRBV12-4 and TRBJ2-5; 7 bases fit TRBD2. J lost 3 bases, V lost 4 bases, and 2 bases had no gene match. The CDR3 length is 13 residues.

This sequence joins TRBV2 and TRBJ1-1, with D perhaps matching TRBD1 (6 bases). Trimming took 5 bases from V and 5 from J, leaving 9 bases between them. CDR1 is SNHLY, CDR2 FYNNEI, per germline. The CDR3 has 12 amino acids. CDR3: CASSITGTEAFF. The CDR3 nucleotides read TGTGCCAGCAGTATTACAGGGACTGAAGCTTTCTTT.

V gene TRBV29-1 combines with J gene TRBJ1-1; TRBD1 might be the D (5 bases). Per germline, CDR1 SQVTM and CDR2 ANQGSEA. The V end lost 3 bases, the J end lost 5 bases, and 16 bases lay between the germline ends. This CDR3 is built from 14 residues. The CDR3 DNA reads as TGCAGCGTTGAGTTCGGGGGTGGCGCGACTGAAGCTTTCTTT. Its protein is CSVEFGGGATEAFF.

V gene TRBV3-1 combines with J gene TRBJ2-1; D is unresolved. The V gene's germline CDR1 is LGHDT and CDR2 YNNKEL (reference sequence). Trimming cost V 0 bases and J 9 bases, with 21 bases left between them. CDR3 length: 17 amino acids. The CDR3 nucleotides read TGTGCCAGCAGCCAAGACGTCTGGGTCTCTTTGGTCGGTGAGCAGTTCTTC. Amino acids: CASSQDVWVSLVGEQFF.

The V and J genes are TRBV7-2 and TRBJ2-1; no definite D call. The germline V gene has CDR1 SGHTA and CDR2 FQGNSA. V shed 1 base and J shed 11 bases, with 9 bases lying between them. The CDR3 contains 12 residues. DNA of the CDR3: TGTGCCAGCAGCTTAGAGGTAGGAAAGCAGTTCTTC. Protein sequence: CASSLEVGKQFF.

Notes on this clonotype: The junction does not match germline at one end; this may be a read error. The chain couples TRBV7-9 to TRBJ2-1; a weak D match, TRBD2 (6 bases). The CDR3 spans 17 residues. The germline V gene has CDR1 SEHNR and CDR2 FQNEAQ (reference sequence). The DNA for the CDR3 is TGTGCCAGCAGCTTAGGACCGGCGGGAAGCTCCTACAGTGAGCAGTTCTTC. It is translated as CASSLGPAGSSYSEQFF.

This clonotype was observed a few times. The chain couples TRBV18 to TRBJ2-7; D not resolved. The germline V gene encodes CDR1 KGHSH and CDR2 LQKENI. V was pared by 2 bases and J by 4 bases, with 15 bases between. This CDR3 spans 15 amino acids. The CDR3 loop is CASSPGIGGLYEQYF. CDR3 nucleotide sequence: TGTGCCAGCTCACCAGGTATTGGCGGCTTGTACGAGCAGTACTTC.

This clonotype showed up just a few times. The gene calls are TRBV3-1 and TRBJ2-1; TRBD1 or TRBD2 may be the D gene (5 bases each). The germline CDR1 and CDR2 sequences are LGHDT and YNNKEL (reference sequence). Trimming cost V 4 bases and J 8 bases, with 15 bases left between them. The CDR3 is 14 amino acids. CDR3 sequence (DNA): TGTGCCAGCAGCCGACTGGGGGTAGGTGATGAGCAGTTCTTC. This translates into CASSRLGVGDEQFF.

This chain uses TRBV7-2 with TRBJ2-1; D is possibly TRBD1 or TRBD2 (5 bases each). CDR3 length: 15 amino acids. Trimming stripped 1 base from V and 3 bases from J, with 10 bases between. Germline V CDR1 and CDR2: SGHTA, FQGNSA. Written as DNA, the CDR3 is TGTGCCAGCAGCTTAGTGAGGGGTCGCTACAATGAGCAGTTCTTC. Its protein is CASSLVRGRYNEQFF.

This clonotype was seen at least ten times. The chain recombines TRBV2 with TRBJ2-2; 7 bases map to TRBD1. CDR3 length: 14 amino acids. The junction had 2 bases not matched to a gene; V was cut back by 7 bases and J by 0 bases. Germline V lookup: CDR1 SNHLY, CDR2 FYNNEI. DNA of the CDR3: TGTGCCAGCAAAGGACAGGCGAACACCGGGGAGCTGTTTTTT. It translates to CASKGQANTGELFF.

The gene calls are TRBV27 and TRBJ2-7; D remains ambiguous. The CDR3 contains 15 residues. Germline V gene lookup returns CDR1 MNHEY and CDR2 SMNVEV (reference sequence). Between the trimmed V and J ends, which lost 5 bases and 0 bases, there was a span of 14 bases. CDR3 residues: CASSAIGLSSYEQYF. The CDR3 DNA reads as TGTGCCAGCAGTGCCATTGGGCTCAGCTCCTACGAGCAGTACTTC.

The sample holds a few counts of this clonotype. V gene TRBV10-1 combines with J gene TRBJ2-7; D perhaps matches TRBD2 (6 bases). The CDR3 consists of 14 residues. Trimming removed 2 bases at V and 5 bases at J, with 13 bases between. Germline V gives CDR1 WNHNN, CDR2 SYGVQD (reference sequence). In DNA form, the CDR3 reads TGCGCCAGCAGTGAGAATGTTGGGAGGAACGAGCAGTACTTC. Translated: CASSENVGRNEQYF.

The rearrangement joins TRBV4-3 to TRBJ2-2; 7 nucleotides align to TRBD2. V gave up 3 bases and J gave up 4 bases; unmatched junction bases: 8. Germline V CDR1 and CDR2: LGHNA, YSLEER. The CDR3 runs 16 residues. The CDR3 coding sequence is TGCGCCAGCAGCCAGGGGCCACTAGCGATCACCGGGGAGCTGTTTTTT. Translated, it gives CASSQGPLAITGELFF.

This clonotype has ten or more counts. This sequence joins TRBV12-3 or TRBV12-4 and TRBJ2-3; D unresolved. The CDR3 runs 13 residues. V was cut by 11 bases and J by 2 bases, with 14 bases left in between. CDR3 loop: CAGGRAITDTQYF. The CDR3 DNA is TGTGCCGGCGGACGGGCTATCACAGATACGCAGTATTTT.

This clonotype was recorded many times. The chain combines TRBV5-1 with TRBJ1-3; D is perhaps TRBD1 (5 bases). The CDR3 covers 16 residues. V was shortened by 4 bases and J by 0 bases, with 14 bases between the two germline ends. Germline CDR1 and CDR2: SGHRS and YFSETQ. The CDR3 coding sequence is TGCGCCAGCAGCGTCAGGGTCTTAAGCTCTGGAAACACCATATATTTT. Protein product: CASSVRVLSSGNTIYF.

The V gene is TRBV29-1, the J gene TRBJ2-7; D is unresolved. CDR1 SQVTM and CDR2 ANQGSEA come from the germline V gene. V lost 1 base to trimming and J lost 2 bases, with 9 bases between them. The CDR3 extends over 13 amino acids. The CDR3 nucleotides read TGCAGCGTTGAAGGGAAAGAGGCCTACGAGCAGTACTTC. Translation: CSVEGKEAYEQYF.

The chain carries TRBV3-1 and TRBJ2-4, with no clear D. The ends were cut back, 4 bases at V and 10 bases at J, with 17 bases in the middle. This CDR3 spans 14 amino acids. Germline CDR1 is LGHDT and CDR2 is YNNKEL (reference sequence). In DNA, the CDR3 is TGTGCCAGCAGCCGAACCGATACCTTTTATATTCAGTACTTC. It codes for CASSRTDTFYIQYF.